These 10 T cell receptor beta chains came from one sample sequenced in a study of T-cell reconstitution after alpha-beta-depleted transplantation in children. Unique molecular identifiers tagged the TCRbeta library. MiXCR, run by TCRdb on the PCR reads, gives a single entry per CDR3 protein. The data show more than 550,000 distinct CDR3 sequences, about 10% seen once. Sample: PBMCs from the stem cell graft donor, taken from the stem cell graft. The source is a human donor who donated a stem cell graft to a child with acute myeloid leukemia.

The V call is TRBV18, the J call TRBJ2-1; D gene ambiguous. V shed 0 bases and J shed 12 bases, with 12 bases lying between them. Per the germline V gene, CDR1 is KGHSH and CDR2 is LQKENI. This CDR3 has 13 residues. Here the CDR3 DNA reads TGTGCCAGCTCACCACCTTACCCCACGGGGCAGTTCTTC. Amino acids: CASSPPYPTGQFF.

V is TRBV6-5 and J is TRBJ2-2, with 8 bases aligning to TRBD1. CDR3 length equals 16 residues. Germline lookup yields CDR1 MNHEY and CDR2 SVGAGI. Losses at the gene ends were 2 bases for V and 1 base for J; bases not matched to a gene: 3. In DNA form, the CDR3 reads TGTGCCAGCAGTTACGGACAGGGAGAGAACACCGGGGAGCTGTTTTTT. Its translation: CASSYGQGENTGELFF.

This clonotype appeared a few times. V is TRBV5-6 and J is TRBJ2-2; D is undetermined. Trimming cost V 3 bases and J 6 bases, with 15 bases left between them. Germline assignment: CDR1 SGHDT and CDR2 YYEEEE. This CDR3 has 15 residues. The CDR3: CASSSGPRRAGELFF. The CDR3 DNA follows: TGTGCCAGCAGCTCGGGCCCCCGGAGAGCCGGGGAGCTGTTTTTT.

The chain combines TRBV20-1 with TRBJ2-3; D remains ambiguous. The CDR3 totals 12 residues. V was clipped by 6 bases and J by 8 bases, with 15 bases between them. Germline CDR1 DFQATT, CDR2 SNEGSKA (reference sequence). The CDR3 here is CSARSHIATQYF. CDR3 sequence (DNA): TGCAGTGCGCGATCCCATATCGCTACGCAGTATTTT.

This clonotype was seen repeatedly, ten times or more. The chain couples TRBV29-1 to TRBJ2-4; 10 positions match TRBD1. The V and J ends lost 6 bases and 7 bases, in that order; junction bases with no gene match: 18. The germline CDR1 and CDR2 sequences are SQVTM and ANQGSEA. This CDR3 spans 17 amino acids. CDR3 region: CSVENSTFDRGRNIQYF. CDR3 nucleotide sequence: TGCAGCGTCGAGAACTCTACCTTCGACAGGGGGCGGAACATTCAGTACTTC.

With respect to this clonotype: The CDR3 end shows no conserved phenylalanine or tryptophan, and so a read error is likely. J is TRBJ1-1 and V is TRBV5-1; 8 bases are shared with TRBD1. The CDR3 is 15 amino acids. After removal of 3 bases from V and 6 bases from J, the junction contained 10 bases not matched to a gene. Germline V gene data show CDR1 as SGHRS and CDR2 as YFSETQ. The CDR3 nucleotides read TGCGCCAGCAGCTCGCAGGCAACAGGGGGATCTGAAGCTTTCCTT. Protein product: CASSSQATGGSEAFL.

This clonotype was detected many times. The junction departs from the called germline gene at one end, perhaps through a read error. The chain couples TRBV7-7 to TRBJ2-7, with 8 bases matching TRBD2. This CDR3 spans 14 amino acids. From germline, CDR1 is SSHAT and CDR2 FNYEAQ (reference sequence). This CDR3 reads CASSQSGSSYEQYF. The CDR3 DNA follows: TGTGCTAGCAGCCAAAGCGGGAGCTCCTACGAGCAGTACTTC.

This clonotype was seen a handful of times. The V and J genes are TRBV6-2 or TRBV6-3 and TRBJ2-1, with 10 nucleotides matching TRBD2. Trimming cost V 6 bases and J 9 bases; bases outside gene matches: 17. Germline V lookup: CDR1 MNHEY, CDR2 SVGEGT. The CDR3 totals 17 residues. CDR3 DNA: TGTGCCAGCAGGCGGGCACTGTTAGCGGGAGGCCGCGGTGAGCAGTTCTTC. Residues: CASRRALLAGGRGEQFF.

The gene calls are TRBV20-1 and TRBJ2-5; 9 bases map to TRBD2. The junction had 1 base not matched to a gene; V was cut back by 1 base and J by 1 base. Germline CDR1 DFQATT, CDR2 SNEGSKA (reference sequence). The CDR3 runs 14 residues. The CDR3 is CSARVTSGQETQYF. As DNA, the CDR3 is TGCAGTGCTAGAGTGACTAGCGGCCAAGAGACCCAGTACTTC.

The chain links TRBV7-2 to TRBJ2-1, with a possible D match to TRBD2 (6 bases). The CDR3 is made up of 13 amino acids. V lost 4 bases, J lost 9 bases, and 13 bases lay in between. Germline loops: CDR1 SGHTA, CDR2 FQGNSA. This chain's CDR3 is CASSSNFGGEQFF. The CDR3 DNA reads as TGTGCCAGCAGCTCGAACTTCGGGGGTGAGCAGTTCTTC. The whole variable domain, remainder taken from reference TRBV7-2 and TRBJ2-1, is GAGVSQSPSNKVTEKGKDVELRCDPISGHTALYWYRQSLGQGLEFLIYFQGNSAPDKSGLPSDRFSAERTGGSVSTLTIQRTQQEDSAVYLCASSSNFGGEQFFGPGTRLTVL.